This TCR beta chain was documented in a study of T cell changes during pregnancy in multiple sclerosis. This CDR3 spans 15 amino acids. Germline CDR1 reads SGHNT; CDR2 reads YYREEE (reference sequence). Trimming left V 3 bases short and J 4 bases short, with 14 bases between. The table came from immunoSEQ multiplex PCR; TCRdb's copy has only in-frame clones and leaves some out. The table records tens of thousands of clones, approximately 90% of them present only once. This sequence was found in a female donor with multiple sclerosis, enrolled in a pregnancy study. This specimen consisted of CD8+ T cells from peripheral blood mononuclear cells, obtained in the third trimester of pregnancy. J is TRBJ2-1 and V is TRBV5-4; D perhaps matches TRBD2 (5 bases). CDR3 DNA sequence: TGTGCCAGCAGCTCCGAGGAGGTATCATACAATGAGCAGTTCTTC. It codes for CASSSEEVSYNEQFF.